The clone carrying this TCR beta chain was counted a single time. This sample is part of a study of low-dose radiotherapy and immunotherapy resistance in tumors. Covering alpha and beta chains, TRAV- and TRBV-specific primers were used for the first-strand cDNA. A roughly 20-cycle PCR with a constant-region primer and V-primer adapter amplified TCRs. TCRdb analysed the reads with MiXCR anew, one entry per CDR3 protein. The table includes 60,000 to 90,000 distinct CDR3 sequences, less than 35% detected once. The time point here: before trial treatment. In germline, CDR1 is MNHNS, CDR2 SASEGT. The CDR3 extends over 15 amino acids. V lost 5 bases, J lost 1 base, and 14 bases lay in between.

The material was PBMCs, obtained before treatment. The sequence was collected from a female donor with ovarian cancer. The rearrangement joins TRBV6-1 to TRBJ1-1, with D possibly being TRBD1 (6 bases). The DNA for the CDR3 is TGTGCCAGCAGTTTTCAATACAGGGCGAACACTGAAGCTTTCTTT. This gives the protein CASSFQYRANTEAFF.